Sequencing of this T cell receptor beta chain was carried out in a study of blood T cell repertoires in COVID-19. Study at large: Spain, Italy and the United States supplied samples that represented acute and convalescent COVID-19.

Participants were placed into cohorts based on the clinical history they reported. TCRdb's table, derived via immunoSEQ multiplex PCR, lists solely in-frame clones and lacks some. This table has a few hundred thousand clones, approximately 86% appearing once. The ends lost 5 bases at V and 6 bases at J; junction bases unmatched: 6. The CDR3 is 13 residues long. Germline V gene data show CDR1 as SGHTA and CDR2 as FQGTGA. The sequenced material came from PBMCs or T cells enriched from blood (not recorded which). The sequence was obtained from a woman aged 40 to 50 with acute COVID-19. The V gene is TRBV7-3, the J gene TRBJ2-7; 8 bases are a match to TRBD1. CDR3 nucleotides: TGTGCCAGCAGCGACCGGCAGGGGGCCGAGCAGTACTTC. Translated, it gives CASSDRQGAEQYF.